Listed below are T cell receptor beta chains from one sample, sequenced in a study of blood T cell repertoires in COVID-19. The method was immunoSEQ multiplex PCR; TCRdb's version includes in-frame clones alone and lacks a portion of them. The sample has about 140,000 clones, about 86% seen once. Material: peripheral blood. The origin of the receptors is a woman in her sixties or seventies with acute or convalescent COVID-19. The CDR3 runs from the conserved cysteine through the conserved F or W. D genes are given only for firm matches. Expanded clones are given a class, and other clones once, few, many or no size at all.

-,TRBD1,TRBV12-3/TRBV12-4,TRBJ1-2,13,TGTGCCAGCAGTCCGGGACAGGGGGAATCCTACACCTTC,CASSPGQGESYTF
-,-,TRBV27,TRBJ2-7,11,TGTGCCAGCACCCAGGGCTACGAGCAGTACTTC,CASTQGYEQYF
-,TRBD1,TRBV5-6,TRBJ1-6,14,TGTGCCAGCAGCTTACAGGGGGCTAATTCACCCCTCCACTTT,CASSLQGANSPLHF
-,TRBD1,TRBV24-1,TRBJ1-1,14,TGTGCCACAAGGACAGGGGGCGAATACACTGAAGCTTTCTTT,CATRTGGEYTEAFF
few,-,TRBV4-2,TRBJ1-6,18,TGTGCCAGCAGCCAAGAAGCGGCGCAAGGCAGGGGAGAATCACCCCTCCACTTT,CASSQEAAQGRGESPLHF
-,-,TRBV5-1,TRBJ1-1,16,TGCGCCAGCAGCTTGCGGGCAACGGACAGGAACACTGAAGCTTTCTTT,CASSLRATDRNTEAFF
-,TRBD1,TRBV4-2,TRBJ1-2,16,TGTGCCAGCAGCCAGGTGGCCGGACAGGGCAGCTATGGCTACACCTTC,CASSQVAGQGSYGYTF
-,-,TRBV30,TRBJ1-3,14,TGTGCCTGGAGTGCGACAGTATCTGGAAACACCATATATTTT,CAWSATVSGNTIYF
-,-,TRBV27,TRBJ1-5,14,TGTGCCAGCAGTTCCACTGGACTGGATCAGCCCCAGCATTTT,CASSSTGLDQPQHF
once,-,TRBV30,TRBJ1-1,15,TGTGCCTGGAGTCCGCATCTAGCTCGACAGGCTGAAGCTTTCTTT,CAWSPHLARQAEAFF
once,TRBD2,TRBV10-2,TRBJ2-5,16,TGCGCCAGCAGTGAGTCGGGGGCGGGGGGGCCCCAGACCCAGTACTTC,CASSESGAGGPQTQYF
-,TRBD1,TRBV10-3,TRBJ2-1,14,TGTGCCACCTCCGACAGGGAAGGGGTATGGGAGCAGTTCTTC,CATSDREGVWEQFF
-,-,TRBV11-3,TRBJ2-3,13,TGTGCCAGCAGCTTAGACAGAACAGATACGCAGTATTTT,CASSLDRTDTQYF
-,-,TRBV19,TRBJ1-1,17,TGTGCCAGTACCTCCATTCTAAACGGCGAGGGGAACACTGAAGCTTTCTTT,CASTSILNGEGNTEAFF
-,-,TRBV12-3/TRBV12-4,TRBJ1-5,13,TGTGCCAGCCGAACAGGGAGCAATCAGCCCCAGCATTTT,CASRTGSNQPQHF
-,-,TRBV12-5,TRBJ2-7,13,TGTGCTAGTGCCCCTGAGGGTGTCGGCGAGCAGTACTTC,CASAPEGVGEQYF
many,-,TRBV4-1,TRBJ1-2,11,TGCGCCAGCAGCCAAGGCAGAGGCTACACCTTC,CASSQGRGYTF
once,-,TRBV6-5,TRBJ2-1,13,TGTGCCAGCAGACCGACAGGTTACAATGAGCAGTTCTTC,CASRPTGYNEQFF
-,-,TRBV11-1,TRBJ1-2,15,TGTGCCAGCAGCTTAGGCGGCACCCCTAACTATGGCTACACCTTC,CASSLGGTPNYGYTF
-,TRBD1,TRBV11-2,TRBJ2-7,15,TGTGCCAGCAGCTTTGGGGACAGAGATATCTACGAGCAGTACTTC,CASSFGDRDIYEQYF
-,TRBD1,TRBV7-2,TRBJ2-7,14,TGTGCCAGCAGCGCCCAGGGGGCTCGATACGAGCAGTACTTC,CASSAQGARYEQYF
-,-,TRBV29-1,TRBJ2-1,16,TGCAGCGTTGAGGGGGGGGGCCTGGGCTCCTACAATGAGCAGTTCTTC,CSVEGGGLGSYNEQFF
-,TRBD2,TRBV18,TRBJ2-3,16,TGTGCCAGCTCACCCACTAGCGGGGGGCTCACAGATACGCAGTATTTT,CASSPTSGGLTDTQYF
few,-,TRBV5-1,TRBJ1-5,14,TGCGCCAGCAGCTTGGCCGGGGGGAATCAGCCCCAGCATTTT,CASSLAGGNQPQHF
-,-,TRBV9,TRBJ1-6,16,TGTGCCAGCAGCGCGGGTCTCAGGGATTATAATTCACCCCTCCACTTT,CASSAGLRDYNSPLHF
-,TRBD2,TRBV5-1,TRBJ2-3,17,TGCGCCAGCAGCTTGGGGTCCTCTAGCGGGGGCACAGATACGCAGTATTTT,CASSLGSSSGGTDTQYF